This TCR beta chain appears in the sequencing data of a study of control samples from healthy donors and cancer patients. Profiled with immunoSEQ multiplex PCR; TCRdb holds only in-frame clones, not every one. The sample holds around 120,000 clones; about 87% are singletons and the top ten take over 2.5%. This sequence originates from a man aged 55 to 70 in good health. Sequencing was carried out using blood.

CDR3 DNA sequence: TGTGCCAGCAGTTTGGCACAGGGAGTCGGAGAGACCCAGTACTTC. Protein: CASSLAQGVGETQYF. V gene TRBV27 combines with J gene TRBJ2-5; possibly TRBD1 for D (6 bases). V shed 3 bases and J shed 4 bases, with 15 bases lying between them. This CDR3 is built from 15 residues. The germline CDR1 and CDR2 sequences are MNHEY and SMNVEV (reference sequence).